The rows below give T cell receptor beta chains drawn from one sample of a study of blood T cell repertoires in COVID-19. Measured with immunoSEQ multiplex PCR; TCRdb has only the in-frame clones, and not every one. The sample includes over 200,000 clones, 65% to 90% seen only once; the top ten take 4% to 5.5%. The sample comprised peripheral blood. Receptors originate from a human donor in a cohort sampled during active COVID-19. CDR3s include the opening cysteine and the closing phenylalanine or tryptophan. D genes are given only for firm matches. Clone size is stated in some rows and not others, as once, few, many or a class when expanded.

j_gene: TRBJ2-5
d_gene: -
abundance: -
v_gene: TRBV12-3/TRBV12-4
CDR3nt: TGTGCCAGCAGTCCTTACCAAGAGACCCAGTACTTC
CDR3aa: CASSPYQETQYF

j_gene: TRBJ2-1
d_gene: TRBD2
abundance: once
v_gene: TRBV24-1
CDR3nt: TGTGCCACCAGCCCGGGGGGGTCCTACAATGAGCAGTTCTTC
CDR3aa: CATSPGGSYNEQFF

j_gene: TRBJ1-1
d_gene: -
abundance: -
v_gene: TRBV3-1/TRBV3-2
CDR3nt: TGTGCCAGCAGCCAAGACCTTCCTAGAGCACAGGTTATGACTGAAGCTTTCTTT
CDR3aa: CASSQDLPRAQVMTEAFF

j_gene: TRBJ2-7
d_gene: TRBD1
abundance: -
v_gene: TRBV7-9
CDR3nt: TGTGCCAGCAGTGTGACAGGGGAGGTGAAGCAGTACTTC
CDR3aa: CASSVTGEVKQYF

j_gene: TRBJ2-7
d_gene: TRBD1
abundance: -
v_gene: TRBV18
CDR3nt: TGTGCCAGCTCACGTCGGGACAGGGACGGCCACGAGCAGTACTTC
CDR3aa: CASSRRDRDGHEQYF

j_gene: TRBJ1-5
d_gene: -
abundance: -
v_gene: TRBV19
CDR3nt: TGTGCCAGTAGTATTGCCCTAAATCAGCCCCAGCATTTT
CDR3aa: CASSIALNQPQHF

j_gene: TRBJ1-5
d_gene: -
abundance: -
v_gene: TRBV19
CDR3nt: TGTGCCAGTAGTATAGGAGGCGCGGCAGGGGTTACCAATCAGCCCCAGCATTTT
CDR3aa: CASSIGGAAGVTNQPQHF

j_gene: TRBJ1-2
d_gene: -
abundance: -
v_gene: TRBV5-1
CDR3nt: TGCGCCAGCAGCTTGGACGCGGGCTACTATGGCTACACCTTC
CDR3aa: CASSLDAGYYGYTF

j_gene: TRBJ1-5
d_gene: -
abundance: -
v_gene: TRBV21-1
CDR3nt: TGTGCCAGCAGCAAAGGGGGGGGCAATCAGCCCCAGCATTTT
CDR3aa: CASSKGGGNQPQHF

j_gene: TRBJ1-1
d_gene: TRBD1
abundance: -
v_gene: TRBV7-3
CDR3nt: TGTGCCAGCAGCCCTACAGGGGAGAACACTGAAGCTTTCTTT
CDR3aa: CASSPTGENTEAFF

j_gene: TRBJ2-7
d_gene: -
abundance: -
v_gene: TRBV4-1
CDR3nt: TGCGCCAGCAGCCAAAGCGGAACGGCGGTCTCCTACGAGCAGTACTTC
CDR3aa: CASSQSGTAVSYEQYF

j_gene: TRBJ1-5
d_gene: -
abundance: few
v_gene: TRBV2
CDR3nt: TGTGCCAGCAGTGAAGAGCGGCTACCTAATCAGCCCCAGCATTTT
CDR3aa: CASSEERLPNQPQHF

j_gene: TRBJ1-5
d_gene: -
abundance: once
v_gene: TRBV7-2
CDR3nt: TGTGCCAGCAGCCCGCCCGGGGGGGAACAGCCCCAGCATTTT
CDR3aa: CASSPPGGEQPQHF

j_gene: TRBJ1-2
d_gene: -
abundance: -
v_gene: TRBV2
CDR3nt: TGTGCCAGCAAGGAGGCACAGACCTTCTATGGCTACACCTTC
CDR3aa: CASKEAQTFYGYTF

j_gene: TRBJ2-5
d_gene: TRBD1
abundance: -
v_gene: TRBV4-3
CDR3nt: TGCGCCAGCAGCTACGGGACAGGGGGGAGGGAGACCCAGTACTTC
CDR3aa: CASSYGTGGRETQYF

j_gene: TRBJ1-5
d_gene: TRBD1
abundance: -
v_gene: TRBV7-2
CDR3nt: TGTGCCAGCAGCTTAACCCGGGACAGAATTAATAGCAATCAGCCCCAGCATTTT
CDR3aa: CASSLTRDRINSNQPQHF

j_gene: TRBJ2-1
d_gene: -
abundance: -
v_gene: TRBV5-5
CDR3nt: TGTGCCAGTAGCTGGACAGCCTACAATGAGCAGTTCTTC
CDR3aa: CASSWTAYNEQFF

j_gene: TRBJ2-7
d_gene: TRBD2
abundance: -
v_gene: TRBV7-8
CDR3nt: TGTGCCAGCAGCTTAGCTGCGGGGGGATCCTACGAGCAGTACTTC
CDR3aa: CASSLAAGGSYEQYF

j_gene: TRBJ2-7
d_gene: TRBD2
abundance: -
v_gene: TRBV10-2
CDR3nt: TGCGCCAGCAGTGACCGGGACTACCGATCCTACGAGCAGTACTTC
CDR3aa: CASSDRDYRSYEQYF

j_gene: TRBJ1-1
d_gene: TRBD1
abundance: -
v_gene: TRBV27
CDR3nt: TGTGCCAGCAGTTTAGATCGGTATTCGGGACAGGGGCTGACGAACACTGAAGCTTTCTTT
CDR3aa: CASSLDRYSGQGLTNTEAFF

j_gene: TRBJ1-2
d_gene: -
abundance: -
v_gene: TRBV5-1
CDR3nt: TGCGCCAGCAGCTTGGACGGGAACTATGGCTACACCTTC
CDR3aa: CASSLDGNYGYTF

j_gene: TRBJ2-2
d_gene: TRBD2
abundance: -
v_gene: TRBV2
CDR3nt: TGTGCCAGCAGTACCGGACTAGCGGGGACCGGGGAGCTGTTTTTT
CDR3aa: CASSTGLAGTGELFF

j_gene: TRBJ2-7
d_gene: -
abundance: -
v_gene: TRBV28
CDR3nt: TGTGCCAGCAGTTTGGCGGAATACGAGCAGTACTTC
CDR3aa: CASSLAEYEQYF

j_gene: TRBJ1-2
d_gene: -
abundance: few
v_gene: TRBV5-6
CDR3nt: TGTGCCAGCAGCTTGAGAGGATTTATGGGTGGCTACACCTTC
CDR3aa: CASSLRGFMGGYTF

j_gene: TRBJ2-3
d_gene: TRBD2
abundance: once
v_gene: TRBV11-1
CDR3nt: TGTGCCAGCAGCGTCCGGGAGGGAGATACGCAGTATTTT
CDR3aa: CASSVREGDTQYF

j_gene: TRBJ1-2
d_gene: -
abundance: -
v_gene: TRBV28
CDR3nt: TGTGCCAGCAGTTTAAGACACGCATATGGCTACACCTTC
CDR3aa: CASSLRHAYGYTF

j_gene: TRBJ2-7
d_gene: -
abundance: once
v_gene: TRBV5-6
CDR3nt: TGTGCCAGCAGCTTGACGGGTAGCTCCTACGAGCAGTACTTC
CDR3aa: CASSLTGSSYEQYF

j_gene: TRBJ2-7
d_gene: -
abundance: -
v_gene: TRBV28
CDR3nt: TGTGCCAGCAGTTTAGGAGGGAACCTCTACGAGCAGTACTTC
CDR3aa: CASSLGGNLYEQYF

j_gene: TRBJ2-7
d_gene: -
abundance: -
v_gene: TRBV7-3
CDR3nt: TGTGCCAGCAGCGGTCCCGGGACCTACGAGCAGTACTTC
CDR3aa: CASSGPGTYEQYF

j_gene: TRBJ2-2
d_gene: TRBD1
abundance: -
v_gene: TRBV6-5
CDR3nt: TGTGCCAGCAGCACGGACAGGGGGGGTACCGGGGAGCTGTTTTTT
CDR3aa: CASSTDRGGTGELFF

j_gene: TRBJ1-2
d_gene: TRBD1
abundance: -
v_gene: TRBV5-4
CDR3nt: TGTGCCAGCAGCTTGCCCAGGGGGACGGGCTACACCTTC
CDR3aa: CASSLPRGTGYTF

j_gene: TRBJ1-5
d_gene: -
abundance: -
v_gene: TRBV25-1
CDR3nt: TGTGCCAGCAGTCAGGGCTATACTCAGCCCCAGCATTTT
CDR3aa: CASSQGYTQPQHF

j_gene: TRBJ2-7
d_gene: TRBD2
abundance: few
v_gene: TRBV7-9
CDR3nt: TGTGCCAGCAGCTTAGGTCTAGCGGGAGGCGAGCAGTACTTC
CDR3aa: CASSLGLAGGEQYF

j_gene: TRBJ1-3
d_gene: TRBD1
abundance: -
v_gene: TRBV7-8
CDR3nt: TGTGCCAGCAGCCGGAATCGGGACAGCTCTGGAAACACCATATATTTT
CDR3aa: CASSRNRDSSGNTIYF

j_gene: TRBJ2-5
d_gene: -
abundance: -
v_gene: TRBV3-1/TRBV3-2
CDR3nt: TGTGCCAGCAGCCAAGTAGTAGGGGCGGAGACCCAGTACTTC
CDR3aa: CASSQVVGAETQYF

j_gene: TRBJ2-7
d_gene: TRBD2
abundance: once
v_gene: TRBV11-2
CDR3nt: TGTGCCAGCAGCCGGGGACTAGCGGGAGACGAGCAGTACTTC
CDR3aa: CASSRGLAGDEQYF

j_gene: TRBJ1-4
d_gene: -
abundance: -
v_gene: TRBV25-1
CDR3nt: TGTGCCAGCAGCAGGACGGCTAACGCGGGAAAACTGTTTTTT
CDR3aa: CASSRTANAGKLFF

j_gene: TRBJ2-7
d_gene: -
abundance: -
v_gene: TRBV15
CDR3nt: TGTGCCACCAGCAGTAGACGGAGCTCCTACGAGCAGTACTTC
CDR3aa: CATSSRRSSYEQYF

j_gene: TRBJ2-3
d_gene: -
abundance: -
v_gene: TRBV19
CDR3nt: TGTGCCAGTAGTAAAAACCTAGCGAGCACAGATACGCAGTATTTT
CDR3aa: CASSKNLASTDTQYF

j_gene: TRBJ1-5
d_gene: -
abundance: -
v_gene: TRBV28
CDR3nt: TGTGCCAGCACCTTCAGGAGAGGACTGAACAATCAGCCCCAGCATTTT
CDR3aa: CASTFRRGLNNQPQHF

j_gene: TRBJ2-7
d_gene: -
abundance: -
v_gene: TRBV6-1
CDR3nt: TGTGCCAGCAGTGAAGTAACAAACGAGCAGTACTTC
CDR3aa: CASSEVTNEQYF

j_gene: TRBJ2-7
d_gene: TRBD1
abundance: -
v_gene: TRBV3-1/TRBV3-2
CDR3nt: TGTGCCAGCAGCAACGGGACAGGGACCACCTACGAGCAGTACTTC
CDR3aa: CASSNGTGTTYEQYF

j_gene: TRBJ1-5
d_gene: -
abundance: -
v_gene: TRBV7-2
CDR3nt: TGTGCCAGCAGCTTCGCAGGTACAGTCTTAAATCAGCCCCAGCATTTT
CDR3aa: CASSFAGTVLNQPQHF

j_gene: TRBJ2-1
d_gene: TRBD2
abundance: -
v_gene: TRBV6-2/TRBV6-3
CDR3nt: TGTGCCAGCAGCCCGACGGGACTAGGCAAGCAGTTCTTC
CDR3aa: CASSPTGLGKQFF

j_gene: TRBJ2-7
d_gene: TRBD1
abundance: -
v_gene: TRBV5-5
CDR3nt: TGTGCCAGCAGCTCGACAGGGGGGGAGCAGTACTTC
CDR3aa: CASSSTGGEQYF